This T cell receptor beta chain was observed in a study of T cell changes during pregnancy in multiple sclerosis. Sequencing was performed with immunoSEQ multiplex PCR; in TCRdb, only in-frame clones are kept and a portion is missing. The repertoire holds some 31,000 clones, more than 75% seen once, with roughly 0.45% in the top ten. This clonotype was sampled from a female donor in good health, enrolled as a control in a pregnancy study. The sample here was CD4+ T cells from peripheral blood mononuclear cells, taken in the second trimester of pregnancy.

The CDR3 DNA reads TGTGCCAGCGAGGGGGCGCGAGACACTGAAGCTTTCTTT. It encodes CASEGARDTEAFF. The gene calls are TRBV11-3 and TRBJ1-1; 7 bases are shared with TRBD1. In germline, CDR1 is SGHNT, CDR2 YENEEA. The CDR3 spans 13 residues. J lost 3 bases, V lost 8 bases, and 6 bases had no gene match.